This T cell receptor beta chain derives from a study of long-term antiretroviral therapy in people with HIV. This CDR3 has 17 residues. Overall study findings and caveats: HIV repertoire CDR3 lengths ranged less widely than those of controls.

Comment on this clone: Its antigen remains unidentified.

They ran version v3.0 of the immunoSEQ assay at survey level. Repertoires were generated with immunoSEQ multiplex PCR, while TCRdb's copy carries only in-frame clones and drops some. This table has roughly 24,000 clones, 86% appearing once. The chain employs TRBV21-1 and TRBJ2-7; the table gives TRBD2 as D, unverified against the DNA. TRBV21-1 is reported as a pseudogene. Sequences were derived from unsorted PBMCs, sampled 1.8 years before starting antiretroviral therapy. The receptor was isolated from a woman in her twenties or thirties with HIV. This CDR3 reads CASSKGPTSGSSYEQYV. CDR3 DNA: TGTGCCAGCAGCAAAGGGCCCACTAGCGGTAGCTCCTACGAGCAGTACGTC.